What follows are 14 T cell receptor beta chains derived from one specimen sequenced in a study of CD8+CD57+ T cells in acquired aplastic anemia (dated by TCRdb to between 2018 and 2020). Data came from an Illumina HiSeq 2000. Genomic DNA served as template for TCR beta VDJ combination and CDR3 sequence profiling. Starting from the raw public reads, TCRdb applied fastp trimming at Q25, assembled clones with MiXCR and retained in-frame beta chains. All rows with the same CDR3 protein become a single entry with the most common DNA and genes. For this sample there are approximately 95,000 distinct CDR3 sequences; about 63% appear just once. 55% to 65% of the sample lies in the top ten. Flow cytometry had shown CD8+CD57+ cell expansion in the patients selected for sequencing. Specimen: sorted CD4+, CD8+, or CD8+CD57+ T cells (not recorded which) from PBMCs. These receptors all stem from a human donor with aplastic anemia.

The chain employs TRBV25-1 and TRBJ2-1; D is perhaps TRBD1 (5 bases). The CDR3 contains 16 residues. Trimming stripped 4 bases from V and 3 bases from J, with 16 bases between. Germline lookup yields CDR1 MGHDK and CDR2 SYGVNS. The CDR3 spells CASSVVRAVVYNEQFF. CDR3 in DNA: TGTGCCAGCAGTGTAGTCAGGGCAGTTGTCTACAATGAGCAGTTCTTC.

The chain couples TRBV5-4 to TRBJ1-2, with 7 nucleotides matching TRBD1. CDR1 and CDR2 (germline): SGHNT, YYREEE (reference sequence). The V gene end was trimmed by 4 bases and the J gene end by 5 bases; junction bases not matched to a gene: 14. The CDR3 is made up of 16 amino acids. In DNA, the CDR3 is TGTGCCAGCAGCGCCGAAGCGCGACAGGGAAGGTATGGCTACACCTTC. Protein sequence: CASSAEARQGRYGYTF.

This chain joins TRBV19 and TRBJ2-5, with 13 bases matching TRBD2. V gave up 4 bases and J gave up 2 bases; unmatched junction bases: 10. This CDR3 spans 18 amino acids. Germline-derived CDR1 and CDR2 are LNHDA and SQIVND (reference sequence). CDR3 sequence reads: CASSKKGLAGWTQETQYF. The CDR3 nucleotides read TGTGCCAGTAGTAAAAAGGGACTAGCGGGGTGGACGCAAGAGACCCAGTACTTC.

The J gene is TRBJ1-1, the V gene TRBV10-3, with D maybe TRBD1 (6 bases). The CDR3 is made up of 15 amino acids. Germline V gene sequence: CDR1 ENHRY, CDR2 SYGVKD. V was cut by 4 bases and J by 4 bases, with 16 bases left in between. The CDR3 DNA follows: TGTGCCATCAGTGGGACAGTAGACGTGAGCACTGAAGCTTTCTTT. As protein: CAISGTVDVSTEAFF.

In this sample, this clonotype turned up many times. This chain links TRBV19 with TRBJ1-6, with D unclear. The CDR3 length is 15 residues. V shed 7 bases and J shed 7 bases, with 17 bases lying between them. Per germline, CDR1 LNHDA and CDR2 SQIVND (reference sequence). CDR3 sequence (DNA): TGTGCCAGTAACTCGGAAAGAGGATGGAATTCACCCCTCCACTTT. Translated, it gives CASNSERGWNSPLHF. Based on the CDR3 plus reference TRBV19 and TRBJ1-6, the full variable domain is DGGITQSPKYLFRKEGQNVTLSCEQNLNHDAMYWYRQDPGQGLRLIYYSQIVNDFQKGDIAEGYSVSREKKESFPLTVTSAQKNPTAFYLCASNSERGWNSPLHFGNGTRLTVT.

This clonotype has ten or more counts. The chain uses TRBV20-1 and TRBJ1-4, with a possible D match to TRBD1 (5 bases). Germline loops: CDR1 DFQATT, CDR2 SNEGSKA (reference sequence). CDR3 length: 16 residues. The V end lost 0 bases, the J end lost 10 bases, and 21 bases lay between the germline ends. CDR3 protein: CSARDLGGDGSAKLFF. The CDR3 nucleotides are TGCAGTGCTAGAGATCTAGGAGGGGATGGGTCCGCAAAACTGTTTTTT.

V usage is TRBV20-1 and J usage is TRBJ2-1; D gene uncertain. The V gene lost 5 bases and the J gene lost 9 bases, with 11 bases spanning the gap. Germline lookup yields CDR1 DFQATT and CDR2 SNEGSKA (reference sequence). CDR3 size: 11 residues. The CDR3 is CSAFLSPEQFF. As DNA, the CDR3 is TGCAGTGCTTTTCTCAGCCCTGAGCAGTTCTTC.

V is TRBV7-2 and J is TRBJ2-5; the D gene is possibly TRBD2 (6 bases). The CDR3 length is 16 residues. The germline CDR1 and CDR2 sequences are SGHTA and FQGNSA. Trimming removed 1 base from V and 2 bases from J, with 14 bases in between. The CDR3 nucleotides are TGTGCCAGCAGCTTAGAAGGTGGGGGGATGCAAGAGACCCAGTACTTC. It codes for CASSLEGGGMQETQYF.

The chain couples TRBV10-3 to TRBJ1-1; D unclear. V was pared by 2 bases and J by 0 bases, with 7 bases between. The CDR3 runs to 14 residues. The V gene's germline CDR1 is ENHRY and CDR2 SYGVKD. The chain's CDR3 is CAISENGMNTEAFF. CDR3 in DNA: TGTGCCATCAGTGAGAATGGTATGAACACTGAAGCTTTCTTT.

The V gene is TRBV2, the J gene TRBJ2-1, with 7 bases that match TRBD1. Germline CDR1 reads SNHLY; CDR2 reads FYNNEI. V dropped 0 bases and J dropped 4; count of bases not matched to a gene: 3. CDR3 length: 15 amino acids. The CDR3: CASSEATQGYNEQFF. The CDR3 region has the DNA TGTGCCAGCAGTGAAGCTACACAGGGGTACAATGAGCAGTTCTTC.

The gene calls are TRBV20-1 and TRBJ1-5; possibly TRBD1 for D (5 bases). The V and J ends lost 0 bases and 5 bases respectively, with 11 bases between them. The germline V gene encodes CDR1 DFQATT and CDR2 SNEGSKA (reference sequence). The CDR3 totals 14 residues. The CDR3 sequence is CSAREPGSYQPQHF. Written as DNA, the CDR3 is TGCAGTGCTAGAGAACCAGGGAGCTATCAGCCCCAGCATTTT.

The genes are TRBV20-1 and TRBJ2-3; 10 nucleotides align to TRBD2. Germline CDR1 is DFQATT and CDR2 is SNEGSKA (reference sequence). The CDR3 length is 19 residues. The J segment lost 0 bases and the V segment lost 0 bases, leaving 12 bases of the junction unmatched. CDR3 in amino acids: CSARDPPVSGRPSTDTQYF. CDR3 bases: TGCAGTGCTAGAGATCCCCCCGTTAGCGGGAGGCCTAGCACAGATACGCAGTATTTT.

The CDR3 protein is CASSLGGNGYTF. In DNA, the CDR3 is TGTGCCAGCAGCTTAGGAGGGAATGGCTACACCTTC. V gene TRBV7-9 combines with J gene TRBJ1-2, with unresolved D. V dropped 1 base and J dropped 6 bases, with 6 bases sitting between them. This CDR3 contains 12 residues. CDR1 is SEHNR and CDR2 is FQNEAQ in the germline V gene (reference sequence).

The chain uses TRBV20-1 and TRBJ1-4; 12 nucleotides line up with TRBD1. Germline V gene data show CDR1 as DFQATT and CDR2 as SNEGSKA (reference sequence). CDR3 length: 15 amino acids. The ends lost 3 bases at V and 10 bases at J; junction bases unmatched: 9. CDR3 protein: CSARGQGAWYGKLFF. Written as DNA, the CDR3 is TGCAGTGCTAGGGGACAGGGGGCATGGTACGGAAAACTGTTTTTT.